This T cell receptor (beta chain) was recorded in a study of T cell repertoires in ileal Crohn's disease. Study context: About half of patients got postoperative therapy: approximately twelve thiopurines, approximately 18 anti-TNF. The study, taken as a whole, reports: Mucosal expansions were suggested to be mainly CD8 T cells. Postoperative endoscopy occurred within one year, median about 6.9 months.

Per sample, roughly 0.45 micrograms of biopsy DNA were TCRB immunosequenced. Data came from immunoSEQ multiplex PCR; TCRdb stores just in-frame clones and leaves some out. The sample comprises about 11,000 clones, about four fifths of which are singletons, and around 6.9% rests with the top ten. Sample time point: neoterminal ileum biopsy at postoperative endoscopy, about 6 months after surgery. Concerning this clone itself: No antigen is known for it.

Material: ileal tissue. The receptor's source is an adult with Crohn's disease.

The CDR3 here is CASSTGNTEAFF. CDR3 coding DNA: TGTGCCAGCAGTACAGGGAACACTGAAGCTTTCTTT. The chain carries TRBV5-6 and TRBJ1-1; maybe TRBD1 (5 bases). Trimming took 5 bases from V and 1 from J, leaving 6 bases between them. The CDR3 sequence is 12 residues long. Germline V CDR1 and CDR2: SGHDT, YYEEEE.